In this sample, the clone carrying this T cell receptor beta chain turned up many times. No antigen is known for it. Each CDR3 protein is one row after TCRdb ran MiXCR on the reads. The sample holds fewer than 300,000 distinct CDR3 sequences, around 25% seen once. The entry originates in a study of T cell repertoires in cytomegalovirus infection. The study, taken as a whole, reports: In two of eight donors, the top clonotype was HLA-C-restricted CMV-specific. Frequencies of public TCR beta families were cumulated, and this identified carriers of CMV plus the relevant HLA.

The TCR was taken from a human donor in good health (CMV status not recorded). Some clones in this sample may be carry-over from other donors' samples. Sequenced: PBMCs.

The DNA of the CDR3 is TGTGCCAGCAGCCTGGGGGCGGGTCGTTTGGCTGAAGCTTTCTTT. It encodes CASSLGAGRLAEAFF. The chain joins TRBV7-2 to TRBJ1-1; D might be TRBD1 (6 bases). The CDR3 totals 15 residues. Germline assignment: CDR1 SGHTA and CDR2 FQGNSA. V lost 5 bases and J lost 6, with 19 bases in between. Complete variable domain (other parts from reference TRBV7-2 and TRBJ1-1): GAGVSQSPSNKVTEKGKDVELRCDPISGHTALYWYRQSLGQGLEFLIYFQGNSAPDKSGLPSDRFSAERTGGSVSTLTIQRTQQEDSAVYLCASSLGAGRLAEAFFGQGTRLTVV.